This T cell receptor beta chain was sequenced during a study of Graves' ophthalmopathy and Graves' hyperthyroidism. Using RNA transcripts, the TCR beta CDR3 regions were amplified. RT-PCR was first run with HTBI primers, then multiplex PCR in a second round. TCRdb recomputed calls from the multiplex PCR reads with MiXCR, one row per CDR3 protein. In the table there are fewer than 400,000 distinct CDR3 sequences, around 16% of which are singletons. CDR3 length: 17 residues. Trimming took 3 bases from V and 1 from J, leaving 19 bases between them. Germline CDR1 and CDR2: DFQATT and SNEGSKA (reference sequence). This clonotype was detected many times. PBMCs were obtained from about 10 ml of fresh peripheral blood.

The sequenced sample consisted of peripheral blood. The sequence came from a young woman with Graves' ophthalmopathy. This chain uses TRBV20-1 with TRBJ1-5, with D perhaps TRBD1 (6 bases). The CDR3 DNA sequence: TGCAGTGCTAGGGGGGGGGTCAGGGGCTTAAGCAATCAGCCCCAGCATTTT. Its protein is CSARGGVRGLSNQPQHF.